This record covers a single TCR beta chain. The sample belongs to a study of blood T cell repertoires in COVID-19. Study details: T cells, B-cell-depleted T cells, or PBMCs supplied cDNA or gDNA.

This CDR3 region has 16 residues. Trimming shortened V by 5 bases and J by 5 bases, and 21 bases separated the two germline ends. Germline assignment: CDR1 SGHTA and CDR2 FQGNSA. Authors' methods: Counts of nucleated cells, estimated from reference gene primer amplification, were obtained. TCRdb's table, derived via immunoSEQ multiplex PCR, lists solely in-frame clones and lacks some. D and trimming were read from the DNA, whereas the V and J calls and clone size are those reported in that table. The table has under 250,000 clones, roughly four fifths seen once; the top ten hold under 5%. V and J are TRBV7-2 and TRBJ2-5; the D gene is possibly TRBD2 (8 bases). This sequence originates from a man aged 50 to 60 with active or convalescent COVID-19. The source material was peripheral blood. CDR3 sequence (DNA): TGTGCCAGCAGCCACCCCGGGAGGGGGCGTTCGGAGACCCAGTACTTC. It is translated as CASSHPGRGRSETQYF. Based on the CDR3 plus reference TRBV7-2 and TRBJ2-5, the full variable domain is GAGVSQSPSNKVTEKGKDVELRCDPISGHTALYWYRQSLGQGLEFLIYFQGNSAPDKSGLPSDRFSAERTGGSVSTLTIQRTQQEDSAVYLCASSHPGRGRSETQYFGPGTRLLVL.